What follows is one TCR beta chain and its context. Antigen specificity is unknown. These data belong to a study of T cells in Graves' hyperthyroidism and ophthalmopathy. The study, taken as a whole, reports: Researchers found most expanded thyroid clonotypes above 0.001 in blood as well. Classification by a 13 V-J model distinguished ophthalmopathy from stable hyperthyroidism.

It was RNA transcripts that yielded the amplified TCR beta CDR3 regions. Using the HTBI primer set, a first-round RT-PCR was run on the TCR CDR3. A single record per CDR3 protein comes from TCRdb applying MiXCR to the multiplex PCR reads. The sample includes 530,000 or so distinct CDR3 sequences, around 46% seen only once; the top ten take approximately 8.4%. The CDR3 totals 15 residues. Germline lookup yields CDR1 SGHTA and CDR2 FQGTGA. The junction had 4 bases not matched to a gene; V was cut back by 5 bases and J by 0 bases. Patients were aged 18 to 65, had disease duration under 2 months, and had newly diagnosed hyperthyroidism. Clinicians diagnosed patients from clinical symptoms, serum thyroxine and TRAb, thyroid ultrasound and orbital computed tomography.

The sequenced sample was peripheral blood or thyroid tissue (not recorded which). The rearrangement links TRBV7-3 to TRBJ2-3; 8 bases line up with TRBD2. This receptor was identified in a woman aged 18-29 years with Graves' hyperthyroidism. Here the CDR3 reads CASSLTSVSTDTQYF. The CDR3, as DNA: TGTGCCAGCAGCCTGACTAGCGTTAGCACAGATACGCAGTATTTT.